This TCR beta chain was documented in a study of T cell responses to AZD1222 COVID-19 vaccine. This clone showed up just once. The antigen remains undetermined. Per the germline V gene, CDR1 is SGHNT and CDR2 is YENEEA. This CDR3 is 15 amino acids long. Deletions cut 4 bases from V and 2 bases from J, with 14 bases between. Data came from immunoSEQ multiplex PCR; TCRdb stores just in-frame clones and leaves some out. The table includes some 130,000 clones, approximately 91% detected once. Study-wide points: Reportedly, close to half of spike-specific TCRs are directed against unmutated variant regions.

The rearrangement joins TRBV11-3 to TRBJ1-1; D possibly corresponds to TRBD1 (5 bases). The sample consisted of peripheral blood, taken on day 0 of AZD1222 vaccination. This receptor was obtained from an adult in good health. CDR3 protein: CASSSGLGPNTEAFF. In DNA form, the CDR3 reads TGTGCCAGCAGCTCGGGTTTGGGACCCAACACTGAAGCTTTCTTT.